The T cell receptor (beta chain) under discussion was sequenced for a study of blood T cell repertoires in COVID-19. The wider study: Specimens from acute and convalescent COVID-19 originated in the United States, Italy and Spain. Sample material is recorded as cDNA or gDNA derived from T cells, B-cell-depleted T cells, or PBMCs.

The J segment lost 6 bases and the V segment lost 6 bases, leaving 5 bases of the junction unmatched. This CDR3 spans 11 amino acids. In germline, CDR1 is SQVTM, CDR2 ANQGSEA. In the original workflow: The assay estimated nucleated cells by amplifying reference gene primers. The assay was immunoSEQ multiplex PCR, and TCRdb's table has in-frame clones only and misses some. D and trimming were read from the DNA, whereas the V and J calls and clone size are those reported in that table. The table records about 190,000 clones, about three quarters of them present only once. The V gene is TRBV29-1, the J gene TRBJ2-7, with 7 positions matching TRBD1. Material: peripheral blood. This TCR was recovered from a woman at least 80 years old with active or convalescent COVID-19. CDR3 DNA sequence: TGCAGCGTCCTGACAGGGAGCGAGCAGTACTTC. This sequence encodes CSVLTGSEQYF.